Detailed here is one T cell receptor (beta chain). The target antigen is unknown. Germline CDR1 LGHNA, CDR2 YNFKEQ. The V and J ends lost 0 bases and 4 bases respectively, with 16 bases between them. CDR3 length: 16 residues. This record belongs to a study of a mutant IDH1 vaccine in newly diagnosed glioma. Study summary: The sex distribution of treated patients was roughly 62% male and roughly 40% female, with a mean age of 40.4 years. Study-wide points: Vaccine-induced immune responses were detected in approximately 92% of patients.

The table came from immunoSEQ multiplex PCR; TCRdb's copy has only in-frame clones and leaves some out. The sample has tens of thousands of clones; approximately 91% are singletons. Time point in this sample: baseline, week 1 (first vaccination visit). Treatment defined: pre-vaccination baseline after standard-of-care therapy. V usage is TRBV4-2 and J usage is TRBJ2-7; a weak D match, TRBD2 (5 bases). The sample consisted of PBMCs, taken from a glioma patient treated with radiotherapy, temozolomide or both. The TCR comes from a woman aged 40 to 50 with glioma. In DNA form, the CDR3 reads TGTGCCAGCAGCCAAGATCAGGCTAGCTCGGCGTACGAGCAGTACTTC. It yields the protein CASSQDQASSAYEQYF.